This passage covers 8 T cell receptor beta chains from one sample sequenced in a study of blood T cell repertoires in COVID-19. Measured with immunoSEQ multiplex PCR; TCRdb has only the in-frame clones, and not every one. The table lists 150,000 to 200,000 clones, 80% to 85% of them singletons, with 2.6% in the top ten. Sequenced input: peripheral blood. The receptors derive from a human donor with acute or convalescent COVID-19. The donor label of this sample is uncertain.

The V call is TRBV28, the J call TRBJ1-2; TRBD1 is a possible D gene (6 bases). V was shortened by 5 bases and J by 8 bases, with 21 bases between the two germline ends. The CDR3 loop spans 15 amino acids. Germline V gene data show CDR1 as MDHEN and CDR2 as SYDVKM. The CDR3 protein is CASSNTAGAIQGYTF. The CDR3, as DNA: TGTGCCAGCAGTAATACGGCAGGGGCCATCCAAGGCTACACCTTC.

J is TRBJ2-5 and V is TRBV11-2; 8 nucleotides line up with TRBD2. CDR1 is SGHAT, CDR2 FQNNGV, per germline. This CDR3 spans 13 amino acids. Trimming cost V 5 bases and J 4 bases; bases outside gene matches: 3. Here the CDR3 reads CASSRGGRETQYF. In nucleotides, the CDR3 is TGTGCCAGCAGCCGGGGGGGCCGAGAGACCCAGTACTTC.

This clone was counted a few times. The rearrangement uses TRBV6-5 and TRBJ1-2; D gene ambiguous. V was trimmed by 7 bases and J by 2 bases, leaving 14 bases between them. The CDR3 spans 14 residues. In germline, CDR1 is MNHEY, CDR2 SVGAGI. CDR3 DNA: TGTGCCAGCACTGGCGGGCGAGAGAACTATGGCTACACCTTC. Translating gives CASTGGRENYGYTF.

This clone came up a few times. This sequence joins TRBV5-4 and TRBJ2-1, with 7 bases aligning to TRBD2. The CDR3 totals 15 residues. Per the germline V gene, CDR1 is SGHNT and CDR2 is YYREEE (reference sequence). V gave up 4 bases and J gave up 0 bases; unmatched junction bases: 4. Here the CDR3 reads CASSRSSGSYNEQFF. The CDR3 DNA is TGTGCCAGCAGCCGTTCTAGCGGCTCCTACAATGAGCAGTTCTTC. Full variable domain (outside the CDR3, taken from reference TRBV5-4 and TRBJ2-1): ETGVTQSPTHLIKTRGQQVTLRCSSQSGHNTVSWYQQALGQGPQFIFQYYREEENGRGNFPPRFSGLQFPNYSSELNVNALELDDSALYLCASSRSSGSYNEQFFGPGTRLTVL.

V gene TRBV30 combines with J gene TRBJ2-7; 8 bases line up with TRBD1. This CDR3 has 15 residues. V lost 1 base to trimming and J lost 5 bases; unmatched junction nucleotides: 10. Germline V gene lookup returns CDR1 GTSNPN and CDR2 SVGIG (reference sequence). CDR3 bases: TGTGCCTGGAGTGGAGGACAGGGAGGATCCCACGAGCAGTACTTC. It codes for CAWSGGQGGSHEQYF.

This chain links TRBV4-2 with TRBJ2-1; TRBD2 agrees at 11 bases. This CDR3 comprises 18 residues. Unmatched junction bases numbered 6, after V lost 1 base and J lost 1 base. CDR1 is LGHNA and CDR2 is YNFKEQ in the germline V gene. The CDR3 DNA sequence: TGTGCCAGCAGCCAAGGTCTAGCGGGGGGCGGGTCCTACAATGAGCAGTTCTTC. Translated, it gives CASSQGLAGGGSYNEQFF.

The CDR3: CASSLRGSSGNTIYF. Here the CDR3 DNA reads TGTGCCAGCAGCCTTAGGGGATCCTCTGGAAACACCATATATTTT. The gene calls are TRBV9 and TRBJ1-3, with a weak D call TRBD1 (5 bases). The CDR3 loop spans 15 amino acids. The germline V gene has CDR1 SGDLS and CDR2 YYNGEE. Trimming cost V 4 bases and J 0 bases, with 11 bases left between them.

V and J are TRBV2 and TRBJ1-1; 7 nucleotides align to TRBD1. CDR3 length: 14 amino acids. Trimming took 9 bases from V and 1 from J; bases not matched to a gene: 8. Per the germline V gene, CDR1 is SNHLY and CDR2 is FYNNEI. CDR3 in DNA: TGTGCCAGTGCCTTCCGGGACAGGAACACTGAAGCTTTCTTT. It specifies CASAFRDRNTEAFF.